The rows below give T cell receptor beta chains drawn from one sample of a study of radiation and T cells in renal cell carcinoma. Data came from immunoSEQ multiplex PCR; TCRdb stores just in-frame clones and leaves some out. The sample holds just under 150,000 clones, 80% to 90% seen once. The sample here was blood, taken from a patient whose treatment included radiotherapy and nephrectomy. The receptors were gathered from a woman in her fifties or sixties with renal cell carcinoma. CDR3s include the opening cysteine and the closing phenylalanine or tryptophan. A D gene is named only where the DNA matches it firmly. The size of a clone is reported for some rows only, either as once, few or many, or as a class for expanded clones.

NA	NA	TRBV25-1	TRBJ1-5	CASSEYTENQPQHF	TGTGCCAGCAGTGAATACACGGAGAATCAGCCCCAGCATTTT
NA	NA	TRBV6-5	TRBJ1-5	CASWRGFGQPQHF	TGTGCCAGCTGGAGGGGGTTCGGTCAGCCCCAGCATTTT
TRBD2	NA	TRBV5-6	TRBJ2-5	CASSILAAPGQTQYF	TGTGCCAGCAGCATACTAGCGGCTCCCGGGCAGACCCAGTACTTC
TRBD1	NA	TRBV29-1	TRBJ1-6	CSVGQGANSPLHF	TGCAGCGTGGGACAGGGGGCTAATTCACCCCTCCACTTT
NA	NA	TRBV23-1	TRBJ1-3	CASSRLDKNLGNTIYF	TGCGCCAGCAGTCGACTGGACAAAAACTTAGGAAACACCATATATTTT
NA	NA	TRBV2	TRBJ2-1	CASGGGVYNEQFF	TGTGCCTCAGGGGGAGGGGTCTACAATGAGCAGTTCTTC
TRBD1	NA	TRBV5-1	TRBJ2-3	CASSPRGMGQSTDTQYF	TGCGCCAGCAGCCCCAGGGGAATGGGACAGTCCACAGATACGCAGTATTTT
TRBD1	NA	TRBV10-3	TRBJ1-6	CAISASGTGNSPLHF	TGTGCCATCAGTGCCTCCGGGACAGGGAACTCACCCCTCCACTTT
NA	NA	TRBV19	TRBJ2-5	CASSYQQGRETQYF	TGTGCCAGTAGCTACCAACAGGGAAGGGAGACCCAGTACTTC
NA	NA	TRBV2	TRBJ1-1	CASSVVGASIKGAFF	TGTGCCAGCAGTGTGGTGGGGGCGTCGATTAAGGGAGCTTTCTTT
NA	NA	TRBV6-5	TRBJ1-3	CASSYRGENTIYF	TGTGCCAGCAGTTACCGTGGGGAGAACACCATATATTTT
TRBD1	NA	TRBV18	TRBJ2-6	CASSSGQTSGANVLTF	TGTGCCAGCTCTTCGGGACAGACCTCTGGGGCCAACGTCCTGACTTTC
TRBD1	few	TRBV28	TRBJ1-1	CASSPGQEKAFF	TGTGCCAGCAGCCCGGGACAGGAGAAAGCTTTCTTT